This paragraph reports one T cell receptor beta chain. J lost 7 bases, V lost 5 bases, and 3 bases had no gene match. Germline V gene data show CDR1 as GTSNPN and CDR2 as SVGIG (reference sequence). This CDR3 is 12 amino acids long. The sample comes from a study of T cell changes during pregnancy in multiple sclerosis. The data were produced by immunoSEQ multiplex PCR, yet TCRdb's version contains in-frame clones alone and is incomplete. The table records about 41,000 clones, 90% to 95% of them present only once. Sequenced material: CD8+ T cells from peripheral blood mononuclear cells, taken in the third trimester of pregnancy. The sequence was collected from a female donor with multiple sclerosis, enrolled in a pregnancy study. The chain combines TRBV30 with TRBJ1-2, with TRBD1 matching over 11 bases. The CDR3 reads CAWGTGGFGYTF. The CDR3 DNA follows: TGTGCCTGGGGGACAGGGGGTTTTGGCTACACCTTC.